Presented here are 26 T cell receptor beta chains from one specimen sequenced in a study of shared clonotypes between healthy human individuals. CD45RO-negative cells were positively selected for CCR7, leaving out terminally differentiated effector memory CD45RA+ cells. Profiling relied on immunoSEQ multiplex PCR, and the TCRdb table lists in-frame clones only, not all of them. Here the sample spans approximately 2,000,000 clones, around 95% being singletons. Sequencing input: naive CD8+ T cells from PBMCs. All receptors come from a man younger than 35 in good health. Some clones in this sample may be carry-over from other donors' samples.

This clone was counted a few times. V is TRBV4-1 and J is TRBJ2-3; the D is unclear. This CDR3 is built from 14 residues. The germline V gene encodes CDR1 MGHRA and CDR2 YSYEKL. Trimming took off 1 base at V and 0 bases at J, with 5 bases between the two ends. CDR3 region: CASSQGPSTDTQYF. Here the CDR3 DNA reads TGCGCCAGCAGCCAAGGGCCGAGCACAGATACGCAGTATTTT.

This clone was seen just once. This chain joins TRBV10-3 and TRBJ2-7; possibly TRBD2 for D (6 bases). This CDR3 spans 15 amino acids. CDR1 is ENHRY, CDR2 SYGVKD, per germline. V gave up 4 bases and J gave up 0 bases, with 13 bases separating them. The CDR3: CAISGRLGGSYEQYF. DNA of the CDR3: TGTGCCATCAGTGGAAGATTGGGGGGCTCCTACGAGCAGTACTTC.

The chain is built from TRBV7-8 and TRBJ2-1; D not resolved. There are 16 residues in the CDR3. The V gene's germline CDR1 is SGHVS and CDR2 FQNEAQ. With 5 bases removed from V and 3 bases from J, the gap between germline ends came to 17 bases. DNA of the CDR3: TGTGCCAGCAGCCAAGGGCGCCAAAACTACTACAATGAGCAGTTCTTC. Protein sequence: CASSQGRQNYYNEQFF. The full variable domain, its missing parts supplied by reference TRBV7-8 and TRBJ2-1, is GAGVSQSPRYKVAKRGQDVALRCDPISGHVSLFWYQQALGQGPEFLTYFQNEAQLDKSGLPSDRFFAERPEGSVSTLKIQRTQQEDSAVYLCASSQGRQNYYNEQFFGPGTRLTVL.

DNA for the CDR3: TGTGCCAGCAGCTTAGGTTGGGTTCACACTGAAGCTTTCTTT. Amino acids: CASSLGWVHTEAFF. This chain connects TRBV11-2 to TRBJ1-1; D is undetermined. Germline V gene lookup returns CDR1 SGHAT and CDR2 FQNNGV. This CDR3 spans 14 amino acids. V lost 1 base, J lost 3 bases, and 9 bases lay in between.

Notes on this clone: This sample includes further DNA sequences coding for the same CDR3. The V and J genes are TRBV4-3 and TRBJ2-3; D might be TRBD2 (6 bases). The CDR3 loop spans 14 amino acids. V was pared by 1 base and J by 3 bases, with 8 bases between. Germline V gives CDR1 LGHNA, CDR2 YSLEER. The CDR3 reads CASSQVRGTDTQYF. The CDR3 bases are TGCGCCAGCAGCCAAGTTCGGGGGACAGATACGCAGTATTTT.

This chain joins TRBV14 and TRBJ2-1, with 11 bases fitting TRBD2. V shed 4 bases, J shed 4 bases, and the junction held 3 bases outside the gene matches. The CDR3 covers 15 residues. Per germline, CDR1 SGHDN and CDR2 FVKESK. In DNA form, the CDR3 reads TGTGCCAGCAGCCTCGGGACTAGCGGTTACAATGAGCAGTTCTTC. Translated: CASSLGTSGYNEQFF.

J is TRBJ2-1 and V is TRBV11-3; 15 nucleotides line up with TRBD2. The CDR3 is 16 residues long. The germline V gene encodes CDR1 SGHNT and CDR2 YENEEA. J was trimmed by 8 bases and V by 5 bases; bases with no gene match: 7. Written as DNA, the CDR3 is TGTGCCAGCAGCACCGGACTAGCGGGAGGGCCGCATGAGCAGTTCTTC. Translating gives CASSTGLAGGPHEQFF.

The chain has TRBV19 and TRBJ2-1; TRBD2 is a possible D gene (6 bases). The V gene's germline CDR1 is LNHDA and CDR2 SQIVND (reference sequence). The CDR3 has 13 residues. Trimming cost V 5 bases and J 8 bases, with 13 bases left between them. The CDR3 spells CASSPGAFHEQFF. The CDR3 coding sequence is TGTGCCAGTAGTCCGGGAGCTTTTCATGAGCAGTTCTTC.

The chain uses TRBV27 and TRBJ1-4; maybe TRBD1 (5 bases). V was clipped by 2 bases and J by 2 bases, with 12 bases between them. Germline V lookup: CDR1 MNHEY, CDR2 SMNVEV (reference sequence). This CDR3 comprises 16 residues. This CDR3 is CASSLVREATNEKLFF. CDR3 coding DNA: TGTGCCAGCAGTTTAGTCAGGGAAGCGACTAATGAAAAACTGTTTTTT.

The chain carries TRBV21-1 and TRBJ1-5. TRBV21-1 is flagged as a pseudogene. There are 14 residues in the CDR3. The CDR3 DNA is TGTGCCAGCACCCATCGGGTGGCCAATCAGCCCCAGCATTTT. It encodes CASTHRVANQPQHF.

This clone has only one observation. The chain uses TRBV9 and TRBJ2-7, with D possibly called TRBD1 or TRBD2 (5 bases each). CDR1 SGDLS and CDR2 YYNGEE come from the germline V gene. V dropped 4 bases and J dropped 2 bases, with 13 bases sitting between them. This CDR3 is 14 amino acids long. The CDR3 region is CASSYRDGPYEQYF. CDR3 DNA sequence: TGTGCCAGCAGCTACCGGGACGGTCCCTACGAGCAGTACTTC. Complete variable domain (other parts from reference TRBV9 and TRBJ2-7): DSGVTQTPKHLITATGQRVTLRCSPRSGDLSVYWYQQSLDQGLQFLIQYYNGEERAKGNILERFSAQQFPDLHSELNLSSLELGDSALYFCASSYRDGPYEQYFGPGTRLTVT.

This clone has only a few counts. The same CDR3 also results from other DNA sequences found in this sample. The V gene is TRBV27, the J gene TRBJ1-1; D gene uncertain. The length of the CDR3 is 13 residues. The V gene lost 5 bases and the J gene lost 0 bases, with 7 bases spanning the gap. Looked up from germline, CDR1 is MNHEY and CDR2 is SMNVEV (reference sequence). The CDR3 region has the DNA TGTGCCAGCAGTCTAGGACTGAACACTGAAGCTTTCTTT. Its translation: CASSLGLNTEAFF.

The rearrangement joins TRBV19 to TRBJ2-7, with 8 bases identical to TRBD2. After removal of 5 bases from V and 1 base from J, the junction contained 7 bases not matched to a gene. Germline values: CDR1 LNHDA, CDR2 SQIVND (reference sequence). CDR3 size: 15 residues. The CDR3 region has the DNA TGTGCCAGTAGTGAGCGTCTAGCGGGTTCCTACGAGCAGTACTTC. Protein: CASSERLAGSYEQYF.

Concerning this clone: The sample carries other DNA sequences with the same CDR3. This chain links TRBV28 with TRBJ2-7; 7 bases agree with TRBD2. With 6 bases clipped from V and 4 bases from J, the junction kept 3 bases outside the gene matches. The CDR3 is 12 residues long. Germline loops: CDR1 MDHEN, CDR2 SYDVKM. The CDR3: CASSWGGYEQYF. As DNA, the CDR3 is TGTGCCAGCAGCTGGGGGGGGTACGAGCAGTACTTC.

The rearrangement uses TRBV10-3 and TRBJ2-7; no reliable D call. Trimming pared 4 bases from V and 3 bases from J, leaving 13 bases between. Germline loops: CDR1 ENHRY, CDR2 SYGVKD. This CDR3 has 14 residues. CDR3 loop: CAISVRTEGYEQYF. DNA of the CDR3: TGTGCCATCAGTGTGAGGACCGAAGGCTACGAGCAGTACTTC.

The chain joins TRBV27 to TRBJ1-1, with D maybe TRBD1 (5 bases). Germline assignment: CDR1 MNHEY and CDR2 SMNVEV (reference sequence). The CDR3 has 14 residues. V was trimmed by 5 bases and J by 7 bases, leaving 17 bases between them. CDR3 sequence: CASSPSLTGYEAFF. The CDR3, as DNA: TGTGCCAGCAGTCCCTCATTAACAGGCTATGAAGCTTTCTTT.

This chain links TRBV19 with TRBJ2-3; the D gene is possibly TRBD1 (6 bases). The CDR3 spans 13 residues. Germline V lookup: CDR1 LNHDA, CDR2 SQIVND (reference sequence). V was clipped by 3 bases and J by 5 bases, with 9 bases between them. The CDR3 nucleotides are TGTGCCAGTAGTATTAGCAGGGGAGATACGCAGTATTTT. Translated, it gives CASSISRGDTQYF.

In nucleotides, the CDR3 is TGTGCCAGCACCACAGGGGGACTATATGGCTACACCTTC. Translation gives CASTTGGLYGYTF. The V call is TRBV6-5, the J call TRBJ1-2; the match to TRBD1 covers 8 bases. The CDR3 contains 13 residues. Germline V gives CDR1 MNHEY, CDR2 SVGAGI. Germline trimming cut 7 bases from V and 5 bases from J; bases unmatched to any gene: 6.

The chain employs TRBV10-2 and TRBJ2-1; 9 bases are shared with TRBD2. The CDR3 is 14 amino acids. V trimming: 8 bases; J trimming: 1 base; junction bases outside the gene matches: 3. CDR1 WSHSY and CDR2 SAAADI come from the germline V gene. The CDR3 is CASGLAGSYNEQFF. CDR3 coding DNA: TGCGCCAGCGGTCTAGCGGGGTCCTACAATGAGCAGTTCTTC.

The chain carries TRBV28 and TRBJ2-7; 7 bases agree with TRBD1. This CDR3 is built from 15 residues. Germline lookup yields CDR1 MDHEN and CDR2 SYDVKM. J gave up 2 bases and V 2 bases, and 6 bases lay outside the gene matches. The CDR3 DNA is TGTGCCAGCAGTTTACTCCGGGACAGTACCTACGAGCAGTACTTC. Protein sequence: CASSLLRDSTYEQYF. The full variable domain, completed using reference TRBV28 and TRBJ2-7, is DVKVTQSSRYLVKRTGEKVFLECVQDMDHENMFWYRQDPGLGLRLIYFSYDVKMKEKGDIPEGYSVSREKKERFSLILESASTNQTSMYLCASSLLRDSTYEQYFGPGTRLTVT.

This clone was seen once. In DNA form, the CDR3 reads TGTGCCAGCAGCTTAGAGACAGGGTTCGAGCAGTACTTC. Amino acid sequence: CASSLETGFEQYF. The rearrangement joins TRBV11-2 to TRBJ2-7; 7 bases align to TRBD1. CDR3 length equals 13 residues. Germline CDR1 and CDR2: SGHAT and FQNNGV. V lost 0 bases to trimming and J lost 6 bases; unmatched junction nucleotides: 2.

V gene TRBV7-9 combines with J gene TRBJ2-1; 7 bases match TRBD2. CDR1 and CDR2 (germline): SEHNR, FQNEAQ (reference sequence). This CDR3 contains 17 residues. J was trimmed by 3 bases and V by 4 bases; bases with no gene match: 12. The CDR3 DNA is TGTGCCAGCAGCTCCCCTTGGGCTAGCGGAGGCTACAATGAGCAGTTCTTC. Protein product: CASSSPWASGGYNEQFF.

This clone was seen a single time. The V and J genes are TRBV5-1 and TRBJ1-4; 8 positions match TRBD1. The germline V gene has CDR1 SGHRS and CDR2 YFSETQ. J lost 4 bases, V lost 4 bases, and 6 bases had no gene match. The CDR3 covers 15 residues. This CDR3 reads CASSADRGGNEKLFF. In nucleotides, the CDR3 is TGCGCCAGCAGCGCCGACAGGGGAGGTAATGAAAAACTGTTTTTT. Complete variable domain (other parts from reference TRBV5-1 and TRBJ1-4): KAGVTQTPRYLIKTRGQQVTLSCSPISGHRSVSWYQQTPGQGLQFLFEYFSETQRNKGNFPGRFSGRQFSNSRSEMNVSTLELGDSALYLCASSADRGGNEKLFFGSGTQLSVL.

V is TRBV10-2 and J is TRBJ2-1; 12 bases match TRBD2. The J segment lost 12 bases and the V segment lost 6 bases, leaving 9 bases of the junction unmatched. The V gene's germline CDR1 is WSHSY and CDR2 SAAADI. This CDR3 comprises 14 residues. The CDR3 reads CASRLRLAGEWQFF. In DNA form, the CDR3 reads TGCGCCAGCAGGCTTAGACTAGCGGGAGAGTGGCAGTTCTTC.

The V gene is TRBV4-1, the J gene TRBJ2-7; D uncertain. This CDR3 has 13 amino acids. CDR1 is MGHRA, CDR2 YSYEKL, per germline. The V end was cut by 3 bases, the J end by 4 bases, with 10 bases between. CDR3 in DNA: TGCGCCAGCAGCCAGGTGGACCTTTACGAGCAGTACTTC. It yields the protein CASSQVDLYEQYF.

This clone appeared a single time. The rearrangement joins TRBV29-1 to TRBJ2-1, with D tentatively TRBD1 (5 bases). Germline V gene data show CDR1 as SQVTM and CDR2 as ANQGSEA. Trimming left V 6 bases short and J 9 bases short, with 15 bases between. The CDR3 has 12 amino acids. CDR3 residues: CSVETLRGEQFF. The DNA of the CDR3 is TGCAGCGTGGAAACACTAAGGGGTGAGCAGTTCTTC.